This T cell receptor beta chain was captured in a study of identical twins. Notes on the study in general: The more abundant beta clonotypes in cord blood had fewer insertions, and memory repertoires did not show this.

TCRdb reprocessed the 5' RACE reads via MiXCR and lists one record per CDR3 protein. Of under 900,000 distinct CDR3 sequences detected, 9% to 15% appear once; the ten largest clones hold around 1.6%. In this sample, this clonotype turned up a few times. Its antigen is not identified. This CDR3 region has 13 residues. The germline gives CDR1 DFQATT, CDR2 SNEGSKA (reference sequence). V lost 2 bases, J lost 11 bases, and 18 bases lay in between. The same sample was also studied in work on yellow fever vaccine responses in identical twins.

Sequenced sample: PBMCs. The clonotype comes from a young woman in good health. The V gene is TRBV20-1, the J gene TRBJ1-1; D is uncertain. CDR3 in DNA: TGCAGTGCTAGAATAGGGCCTATTTCTAAGGCTTTCTTT. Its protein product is CSARIGPISKAFF.